This TCR beta chain was identified during a study of blood T cells in healthy people across ages. A second roughly 7 to 12 cycle PCR used barcoded and J-beta primers. TCRdb analysed the 5' RACE reads with MiXCR anew, one entry per CDR3 protein. The data hold about 1,400,000 distinct CDR3 sequences, with roughly 40% observed a single time. In the case of this clonotype: The target antigen is unknown.

Broader study findings: A strong correlation between TCR beta diversity and naive T cell percentage was seen. Naive CD4+ cell counts and diversity both ran higher in long-lived than in aged donors.

This CDR3 has 14 residues. With 9 bases removed from V and 0 bases from J, the gap between germline ends came to 9 bases. CDR1 and CDR2 from the germline V gene are MGHDK and SYGVNS. In each sample, at least 6.5 million PBMCs were isolated. This receptor was obtained from a woman aged 18-30 years in good health. The chain couples TRBV25-1 to TRBJ2-6, with D possibly matching TRBD1 (5 bases). The sequencing sample was made of blood. The CDR3 sequence is CASRTPSGANVLTF. CDR3 nucleotide sequence: TGTGCCAGTCGGACACCCTCTGGGGCCAACGTCCTGACTTTC.